A single sample is the source of the 10 T cell receptor beta chains below, sequenced in a study of T cell repertoires in cytomegalovirus infection. TCRdb processed the reads anew with MiXCR; each CDR3 protein has one entry. The profile covers a few hundred thousand distinct CDR3 sequences, with approximately 13% appearing a single time and around 9.5% taken by the ten largest. Sequencing was carried out using PBMCs. The receptor set was obtained from a human donor in good health (CMV status not recorded). Some clones in this sample may be carry-over from other donors' samples.

This chain joins TRBV18 and TRBJ2-7, with TRBD1 matching 7 bases. Germline CDR1 reads KGHSH; CDR2 reads LQKENI. Trimming cost V 3 bases and J 3 bases; bases outside gene matches: 8. The CDR3 runs 15 residues. As DNA, the CDR3 is TGTGCCAGCTCACCGCAGAGGGACAGCTACTACGAGCAGTACTTC. Translating it yields CASSPQRDSYYEQYF.

This clonotype appeared a few times. The chain employs TRBV20-1 and TRBJ2-7; the match to TRBD1 covers 8 bases. Trimming at V came to 0 bases and at J to 12 bases, leaving 19 bases not matched to a gene. CDR3 length equals 16 residues. Germline V gene lookup returns CDR1 DFQATT and CDR2 SNEGSKA (reference sequence). CDR3 nucleotides: TGCAGTGCTAGAGATCGTACTACAGGGGGACGGGATTCAGGGTACTTC. Translated: CSARDRTTGGRDSGYF.

This clonotype was observed a few times. The J gene is TRBJ1-2, the V gene TRBV3-1, with 11 nucleotides matching TRBD1. This CDR3 region has 15 residues. The V segment lost 3 bases and the J segment 8 bases; nucleotides outside the gene matches: 8. In germline, CDR1 is LGHDT, CDR2 YNNKEL (reference sequence). The CDR3 is CASSHRGQGAGGYTF. The CDR3 region has the DNA TGTGCCAGCAGCCATCGTGGACAGGGGGCCGGCGGCTACACCTTC.

This clonotype has at least ten counts. V usage is TRBV19 and J usage is TRBJ2-3; 12 bases line up with TRBD2. The CDR3 is 18 residues long. CDR1 LNHDA and CDR2 SQIVND come from the germline V gene (reference sequence). Germline trimming cut 6 bases from V and 0 bases from J; bases unmatched to any gene: 10. DNA of the CDR3: TGTGCCAGTAGCATTCCTAGCGGGGGGGGACTCAGCACAGATACGCAGTATTTT. Its translation is CASSIPSGGGLSTDTQYF.

This sequence joins TRBV20-1 and TRBJ2-2; D is uncertain. This CDR3 has 13 residues. Germline-derived CDR1 and CDR2 are DFQATT and SNEGSKA (reference sequence). The germline V and J ends were trimmed by 5 bases and 3 bases, with 10 bases remaining between them. The chain's CDR3 is CSARLEDTGELFF. In DNA form, the CDR3 reads TGCAGTGCTCGTCTTGAGGACACCGGGGAGCTGTTTTTT.

In its sample, this clonotype was seen many times. The chain's CDR3 is CASSPGPTQYF. The DNA of the CDR3 is TGTGCCAGCAGCCCGGGACCTACGCAGTATTTT. The V call is TRBV6-1, the J call TRBJ2-3; D tentatively fits TRBD1 or TRBD2 (5 bases each). Germline V CDR1 and CDR2: MNHNS, SASEGT. V shed 6 bases and J shed 8 bases, with 9 bases lying between them. The CDR3 is 11 residues long.

This clonotype was counted between two and nine times. The rearrangement joins TRBV7-9 to TRBJ2-3; perhaps TRBD2 as D (5 bases). Germline V gene data show CDR1 as SEHNR and CDR2 as FQNEAQ (reference sequence). CDR3 size: 13 residues. Trimming pared 2 bases from V and 5 bases from J, leaving 8 bases between. The CDR3 loop reads CASSLTGVDTQYF. CDR3 in DNA: TGTGCCAGCAGCTTAACCGGGGTAGATACGCAGTATTTT.

The chain is built from TRBV2 and TRBJ2-1; 10 bases agree with TRBD2. The CDR3 extends over 14 amino acids. Germline loops: CDR1 SNHLY, CDR2 FYNNEI. V lost 6 bases and J lost 5; bases outside the gene matches: 4. The CDR3 DNA reads TGTGCCAGCAGGCCGGGACTAGCGCACAATGAGCAGTTCTTC. Protein: CASRPGLAHNEQFF.

Ten or more counts support this clonotype. The rearrangement links TRBV7-2 to TRBJ2-3; maybe TRBD2 (6 bases). This CDR3 spans 11 amino acids. Germline assignment: CDR1 SGHTA and CDR2 FQGNSA. V was shortened by 5 bases and J by 6 bases, with 6 bases between the two germline ends. The CDR3 bases are TGTGCCAGCAGCCGGGGGGATACGCAGTATTTT. This sequence encodes CASSRGDTQYF. Supplemented by reference TRBV7-2 and TRBJ2-3, the full variable domain reads GAGVSQSPSNKVTEKGKDVELRCDPISGHTALYWYRQSLGQGLEFLIYFQGNSAPDKSGLPSDRFSAERTGGSVSTLTIQRTQQEDSAVYLCASSRGDTQYFGPGTRLTVL.

Only a few counts were recorded for this clonotype. The chain is built from TRBV2 and TRBJ2-7, with unresolved D. CDR3 length equals 12 residues. The germline gives CDR1 SNHLY, CDR2 FYNNEI. The V end lost 8 bases, the J end lost 0 bases, and 8 bases lay between the germline ends. The CDR3 sequence: CASFRISYEQYF. The CDR3, as DNA: TGTGCCAGCTTTCGCATCTCCTACGAGCAGTACTTC.